These 5 T cell receptor beta chains came from one sample sequenced in a study of blood T cell repertoires in COVID-19. Libraries were prepared by immunoSEQ multiplex PCR; TCRdb keeps only in-frame clonotypes and omits some of them. Among over 250,000 clones listed, 90% were seen once. The sequenced material came from PBMCs or T cells enriched from blood (not recorded which). The receptor set was obtained from a man in his sixties who had recovered from COVID-19.

This chain links TRBV27 with TRBJ2-7, with D possibly being TRBD1 (6 bases). The CDR3 spans 14 residues. V lost 3 bases and J lost 0, with 9 bases in between. Germline values: CDR1 MNHEY, CDR2 SMNVEV (reference sequence). The CDR3 region is CASSFTRGSYEQYF. The CDR3 nucleotides read TGTGCCAGCAGTTTTACCAGGGGCTCCTACGAGCAGTACTTC.

V gene TRBV4-2 combines with J gene TRBJ1-5; TRBD1 matches 8 bases. The CDR3 totals 15 residues. Unmatched junction bases numbered 3, after V lost 0 bases and J lost 5 bases. Germline assignment: CDR1 LGHNA and CDR2 YNFKEQ. CDR3 protein: CASSQETGVDQPQHF. CDR3 sequence (DNA): TGTGCCAGCAGCCAAGAGACAGGGGTCGATCAGCCCCAGCATTTT.

The rearrangement links TRBV7-6 to TRBJ2-5, with D perhaps matching TRBD1 (5 bases). Between the trimmed V and J ends, which lost 3 bases and 1 base, there was a span of 6 bases. The V gene's germline CDR1 is SGHVS and CDR2 FNYEAQ. The CDR3 extends over 13 amino acids. For the CDR3, the DNA is TGTGCCAGCAGCTTGACAGTCCAAGAGACCCAGTACTTC. Translated, it gives CASSLTVQETQYF.

The chain links TRBV12-3 or TRBV12-4 to TRBJ2-1, with TRBD1 as a possible D gene (6 bases). The CDR3 sequence is 13 residues long. With 6 bases removed from V and 2 bases from J, the gap between germline ends came to 8 bases. The CDR3 region is CASSRGPYNEQFF. The DNA of the CDR3 is TGTGCCAGCAGCAGGGGCCCCTACAATGAGCAGTTCTTC.

V gene TRBV12-5 combines with J gene TRBJ2-5; 13 nucleotides agree with TRBD2. The CDR3 has 17 residues. Trimming cost V 6 bases and J 5 bases; bases outside gene matches: 12. CDR1 LGHNT and CDR2 FRNRAP come from the germline V gene. The CDR3 coding sequence is TGTGCTAGTGGCCCCGGGACTAGCGGGGATAGTAGGGAGACCCAGTACTTC. Protein: CASGPGTSGDSRETQYF.